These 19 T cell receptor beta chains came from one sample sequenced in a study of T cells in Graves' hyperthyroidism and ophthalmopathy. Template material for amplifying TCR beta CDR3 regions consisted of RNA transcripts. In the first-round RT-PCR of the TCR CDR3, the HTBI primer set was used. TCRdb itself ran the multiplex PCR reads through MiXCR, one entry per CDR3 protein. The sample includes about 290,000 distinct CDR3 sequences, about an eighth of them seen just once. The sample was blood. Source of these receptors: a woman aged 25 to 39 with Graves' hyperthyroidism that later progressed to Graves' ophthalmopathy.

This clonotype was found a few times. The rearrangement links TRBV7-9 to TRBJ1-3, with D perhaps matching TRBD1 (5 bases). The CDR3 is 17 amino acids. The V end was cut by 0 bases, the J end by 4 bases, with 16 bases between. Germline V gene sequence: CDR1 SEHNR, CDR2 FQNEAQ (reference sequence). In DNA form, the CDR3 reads TGTGCCAGCAGCTTAGCGCGTCTGGGGGTGTCAGGAAACACCATATATTTT. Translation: CASSLARLGVSGNTIYF.

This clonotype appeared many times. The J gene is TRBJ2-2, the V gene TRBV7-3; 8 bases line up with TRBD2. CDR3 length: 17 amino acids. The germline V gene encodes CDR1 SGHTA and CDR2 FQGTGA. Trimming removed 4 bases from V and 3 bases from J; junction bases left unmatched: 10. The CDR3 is CASSSPPGGLDTGELFF. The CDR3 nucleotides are TGTGCCAGCAGCTCCCCCCCGGGAGGGCTGGACACCGGGGAGCTGTTTTTT.

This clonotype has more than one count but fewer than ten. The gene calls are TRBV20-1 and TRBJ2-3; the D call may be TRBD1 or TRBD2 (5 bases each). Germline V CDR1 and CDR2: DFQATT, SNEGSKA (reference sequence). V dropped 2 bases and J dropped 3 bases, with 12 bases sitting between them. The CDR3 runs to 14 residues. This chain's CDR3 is CSARPGPGTDTQYF. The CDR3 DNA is TGCAGTGCTAGACCGGGACCCGGTACAGATACGCAGTATTTT.

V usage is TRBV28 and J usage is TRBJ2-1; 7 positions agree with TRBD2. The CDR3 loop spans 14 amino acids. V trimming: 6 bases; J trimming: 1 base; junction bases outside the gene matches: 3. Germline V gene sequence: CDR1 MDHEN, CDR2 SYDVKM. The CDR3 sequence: CASRLAPSYNEQFF. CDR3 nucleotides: TGTGCCAGCAGACTAGCGCCTTCCTACAATGAGCAGTTCTTC.

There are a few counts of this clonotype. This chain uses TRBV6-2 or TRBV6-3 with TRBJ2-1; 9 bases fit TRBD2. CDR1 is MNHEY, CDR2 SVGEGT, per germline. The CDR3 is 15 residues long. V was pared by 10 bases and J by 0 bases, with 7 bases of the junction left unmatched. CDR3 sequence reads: CATGLANYSYNEQFF. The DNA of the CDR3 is TGTGCCACAGGACTAGCGAATTACTCCTACAATGAGCAGTTCTTC.

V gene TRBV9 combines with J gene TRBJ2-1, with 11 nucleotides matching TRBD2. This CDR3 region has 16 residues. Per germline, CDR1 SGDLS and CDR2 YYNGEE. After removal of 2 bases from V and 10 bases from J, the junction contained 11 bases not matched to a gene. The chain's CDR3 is CASSVGGGSGRAEQFF. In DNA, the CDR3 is TGTGCCAGCAGCGTGGGGGGGGGTAGCGGGAGGGCCGAGCAGTTCTTC.

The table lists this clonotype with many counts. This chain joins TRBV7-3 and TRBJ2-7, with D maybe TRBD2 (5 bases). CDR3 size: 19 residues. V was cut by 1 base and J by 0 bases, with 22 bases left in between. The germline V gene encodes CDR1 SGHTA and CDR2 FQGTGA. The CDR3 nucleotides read TGTGCCAGCAGCTTAAGGCCCGTCGGTGCGGGTGCAAGCTCCTACGAGCAGTACTTC. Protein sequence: CASSLRPVGAGASSYEQYF.

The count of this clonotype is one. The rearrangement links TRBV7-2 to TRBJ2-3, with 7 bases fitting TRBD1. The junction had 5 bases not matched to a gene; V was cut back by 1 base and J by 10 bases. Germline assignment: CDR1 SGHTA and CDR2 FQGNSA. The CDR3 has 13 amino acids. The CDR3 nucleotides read TGTGCCAGCAGCTTAGGTCCGGGACAGTCGCAGTATTTT. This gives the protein CASSLGPGQSQYF.

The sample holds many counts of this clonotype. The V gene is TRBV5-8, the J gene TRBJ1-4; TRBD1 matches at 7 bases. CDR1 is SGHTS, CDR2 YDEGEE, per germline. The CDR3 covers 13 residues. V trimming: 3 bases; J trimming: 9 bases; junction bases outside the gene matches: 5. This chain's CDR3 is CASSSGTAKKLFF. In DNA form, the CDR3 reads TGTGCCAGCAGCTCGGGGACAGCTAAAAAACTGTTTTTT.

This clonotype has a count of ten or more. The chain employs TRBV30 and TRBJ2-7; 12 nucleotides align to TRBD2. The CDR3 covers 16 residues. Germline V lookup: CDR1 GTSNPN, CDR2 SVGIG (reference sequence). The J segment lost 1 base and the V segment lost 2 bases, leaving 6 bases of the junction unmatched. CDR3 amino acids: CAWSPYGLAGSYEQYF. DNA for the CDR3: TGTGCCTGGAGTCCCTATGGACTAGCGGGATCCTACGAGCAGTACTTC.

The CDR3 DNA follows: TGTGCCTGGTTAATTGACGCGAACACCGGGGAGCTGTTTTTT. Protein sequence: CAWLIDANTGELFF. The chain uses TRBV30 and TRBJ2-2; D not certain. V lost 5 bases and J 0 bases, leaving 10 bases between the germline ends. Germline CDR1 is GTSNPN and CDR2 is SVGIG (reference sequence). This CDR3 is 14 amino acids long.

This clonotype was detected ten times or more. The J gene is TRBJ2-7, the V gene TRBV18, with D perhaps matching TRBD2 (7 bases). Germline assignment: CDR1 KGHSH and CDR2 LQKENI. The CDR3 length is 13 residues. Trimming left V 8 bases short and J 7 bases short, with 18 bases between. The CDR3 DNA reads TGTGCCAGCGCTGAGGGGGGAGCGGGGGAGCAGTACTTC. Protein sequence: CASAEGGAGEQYF.

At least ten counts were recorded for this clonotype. CDR3 nucleotides: TGTGCCAGCAGTTTCTCGCCGTCCGACTCTTGGGACGGTTATGAAAAACTGTTTTTT. Its protein product is CASSFSPSDSWDGYEKLFF. This chain joins TRBV28 and TRBJ1-4; tentatively, D is TRBD1 (5 bases). CDR1 and CDR2 from the germline V gene are MDHEN and SYDVKM. There are 19 residues in the CDR3. V was cut by 3 bases and J by 6 bases, with 26 bases left in between. The entire variable domain, with the rest obtained from reference TRBV28 and TRBJ1-4, is as follows: DVKVTQSSRYLVKRTGEKVFLECVQDMDHENMFWYRQDPGLGLRLIYFSYDVKMKEKGDIPEGYSVSREKKERFSLILESASTNQTSMYLCASSFSPSDSWDGYEKLFFGSGTQLSVL.

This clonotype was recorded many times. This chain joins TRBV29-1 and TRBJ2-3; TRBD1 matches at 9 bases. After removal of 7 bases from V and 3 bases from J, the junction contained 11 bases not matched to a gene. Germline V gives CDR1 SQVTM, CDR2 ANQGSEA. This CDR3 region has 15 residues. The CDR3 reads CSGEVGTGRTDTQYF. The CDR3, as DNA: TGCAGCGGTGAGGTAGGGACAGGGCGGACAGATACGCAGTATTTT.

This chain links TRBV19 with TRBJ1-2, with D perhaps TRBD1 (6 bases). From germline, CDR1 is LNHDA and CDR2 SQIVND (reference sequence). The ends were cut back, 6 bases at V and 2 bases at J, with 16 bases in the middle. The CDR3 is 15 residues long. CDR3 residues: CASSPRDRKNYGYTF. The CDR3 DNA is TGTGCCAGTAGCCCTCGAGACAGGAAAAACTATGGCTACACCTTC.

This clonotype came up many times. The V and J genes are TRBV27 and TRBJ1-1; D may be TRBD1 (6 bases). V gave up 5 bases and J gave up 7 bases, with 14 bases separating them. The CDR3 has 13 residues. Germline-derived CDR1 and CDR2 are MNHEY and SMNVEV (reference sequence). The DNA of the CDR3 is TGTGCCAGCAGTCCCCCGGGACACCTTGAAGCTTTCTTT. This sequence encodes CASSPPGHLEAFF.

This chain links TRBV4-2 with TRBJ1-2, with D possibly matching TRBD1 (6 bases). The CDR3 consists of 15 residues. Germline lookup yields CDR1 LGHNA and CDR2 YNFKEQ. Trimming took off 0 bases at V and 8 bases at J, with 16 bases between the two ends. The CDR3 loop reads CASSQDLAGGGGYTF. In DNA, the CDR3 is TGTGCCAGCAGCCAAGATTTGGCCGGGGGCGGCGGCTACACCTTC.

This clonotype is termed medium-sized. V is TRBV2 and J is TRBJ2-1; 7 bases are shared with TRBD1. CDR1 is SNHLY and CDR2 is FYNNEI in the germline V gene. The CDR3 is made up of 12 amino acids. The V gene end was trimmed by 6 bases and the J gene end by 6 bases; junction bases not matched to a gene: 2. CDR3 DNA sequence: TGTGCCAGCAGAACAGGGGTCAATGAGCAGTTCTTC. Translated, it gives CASRTGVNEQFF.

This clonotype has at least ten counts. The CDR3 DNA sequence: TGTGCCAGCGGGACAGAAATGAACACTGAAGCTTTCTTT. The encoded protein is CASGTEMNTEAFF. J is TRBJ1-1 and V is TRBV27, with 7 bases aligning to TRBD1. Germline lookup yields CDR1 MNHEY and CDR2 SMNVEV (reference sequence). The CDR3 sequence is 13 residues long. Trimming at V came to 8 bases and at J to 0 bases, leaving 3 bases not matched to a gene.